Below, 29 T cell receptor beta chains from the same sample are listed, as sequenced in a study of blood T cells in healthy people across ages. Through a sample-barcoded 5' primer and a J-beta primer mix, a second PCR was run for roughly 6 to 12 cycles. TCRdb re-called the 5' RACE reads with MiXCR, one entry per CDR3 protein. The repertoire holds roughly 680,000 distinct CDR3 sequences, with approximately 50% as singletons. The sequenced material came from blood. All receptors come from a woman in her sixties in good health.

The V and J genes are TRBV15 and TRBJ1-6; D not certain. Trimming removed 0 bases at V and 9 bases at J, with 9 bases between. The CDR3 has 14 residues. CDR1 and CDR2 (germline): LNHNV, YYDKDF (reference sequence). In nucleotides, the CDR3 is TGTGCCACCAGCAGAGATGGGTGGGCTTCACCCCTCCACTTT. Encoded protein: CATSRDGWASPLHF.

The chain is built from TRBV28 and TRBJ2-3, with 8 positions matching TRBD1. There are 15 residues in the CDR3. Germline CDR1 reads MDHEN; CDR2 reads SYDVKM. Trimming at V came to 8 bases and at J to 6 bases, leaving 13 bases not matched to a gene. The CDR3 nucleotides read TGTGCCAGCGATATCAGGGGGCGGGTGGGGGATACGCAGTATTTT. Its translation is CASDIRGRVGDTQYF.

This chain joins TRBV20-1 and TRBJ2-3; D uncertain. Trimming took off 6 bases at V and 7 bases at J, with 17 bases between the two ends. The CDR3 contains 13 residues. Germline V CDR1 and CDR2: DFQATT, SNEGSKA (reference sequence). The CDR3 loop reads CSARHRAKNTQYF. CDR3 nucleotide sequence: TGCAGTGCAAGACACCGGGCCAAAAATACGCAGTATTTT.

Comments on this clonotype: A much larger clone differs by one base, so this may be a read error. V usage is TRBV27 and J usage is TRBJ1-2; unclear D gene. The CDR3 extends over 15 amino acids. Per the germline V gene, CDR1 is MNHEY and CDR2 is SMNVEV (reference sequence). Trimming removed 6 bases from V and 3 bases from J, with 17 bases in between. The CDR3 nucleotides are TGTGCCAGCAGCCTAAGGCTGGGAGATTACTATGGCTACACCTTC. Translating gives CASSLRLGDYYGYTF.

The rearrangement joins TRBV28 to TRBJ1-2; D unresolved. This CDR3 has 13 amino acids. V shed 6 bases and J shed 7 bases, with 15 bases lying between them. Looked up from germline, CDR1 is MDHEN and CDR2 is SYDVKM. CDR3 in amino acids: CASSQMTRGGYTF. Written as DNA, the CDR3 is TGTGCCAGCAGCCAAATGACCCGAGGTGGCTACACCTTC.

This chain joins TRBV6-1 and TRBJ2-5; D tentatively reads TRBD1 or TRBD2 (5 bases each). V lost 6 bases and J 1 base, leaving 9 bases between the germline ends. The germline CDR1 and CDR2 sequences are MNHNS and SASEGT. This CDR3 region has 13 residues. CDR3 loop: CASRRGSQETQYF. CDR3 sequence (DNA): TGTGCCAGCAGGAGGGGTTCCCAAGAGACCCAGTACTTC.

This sequence joins TRBV20-1 and TRBJ1-5, with D possibly being TRBD1 (5 bases). Deletions cut 3 bases from V and 6 bases from J, with 21 bases between. The germline V gene has CDR1 DFQATT and CDR2 SNEGSKA (reference sequence). The CDR3 extends over 16 amino acids. The CDR3 protein is CSASLRTRGGTQPQHF. The CDR3 DNA is TGCAGTGCTAGCTTAAGGACACGTGGGGGTACTCAGCCCCAGCATTTT.

This chain links TRBV10-3 with TRBJ2-5, with D possibly being TRBD1 or TRBD2 (5 bases each). The CDR3 runs to 15 residues. Per germline, CDR1 ENHRY and CDR2 SYGVKD. V dropped 0 bases and J dropped 0 bases, with 8 bases sitting between them. CDR3 sequence: CAISESGVYQETQYF. The CDR3 DNA reads TGTGCCATCAGTGAGTCGGGGGTTTACCAAGAGACCCAGTACTTC.

A word on this clonotype: A much bigger clone sits one base away, suggesting this may be a read error. The CDR3 reads CASSARTGSYEQYF. As DNA, the CDR3 is TGTGCCAGCAGCGCCCGGACAGGGTCCTACGAGCAGTACTTC. The chain uses TRBV9 and TRBJ2-7; TRBD1 matches at 8 bases. The CDR3 loop spans 14 amino acids. Germline CDR1 and CDR2: SGDLS and YYNGEE. The junction had 3 bases not matched to a gene; V was cut back by 3 bases and J by 1 base.

This chain joins TRBV15 and TRBJ2-1; tentative D call: TRBD2 (6 bases). This CDR3 spans 15 amino acids. Trimming stripped 3 bases from V and 5 bases from J, with 14 bases between. The germline V gene has CDR1 LNHNV and CDR2 YYDKDF (reference sequence). This chain's CDR3 is CATSRGRSPDNEQFF. Here the CDR3 DNA reads TGTGCCACCAGCAGGGGGAGGTCCCCCGACAATGAGCAGTTCTTC.

The chain combines TRBV20-1 with TRBJ1-4; D is uncertain. Germline CDR1 reads DFQATT; CDR2 reads SNEGSKA (reference sequence). V lost 0 bases, J lost 5 bases, and 7 bases lay in between. This CDR3 comprises 13 residues. The CDR3, as DNA: TGCAGTGCTAGAGACCCAGGAAATGAAAAACTGTTTTTT. It encodes CSARDPGNEKLFF.

This clonotype was found a few times. V usage is TRBV7-9 and J usage is TRBJ2-1; TRBD1 is a possible D gene (5 bases). The CDR3 spans 15 residues. Deletions cut 5 bases from V and 1 base from J, with 12 bases between. Germline CDR1 reads SEHNR; CDR2 reads FQNEAQ (reference sequence). This CDR3 reads CASSPFRESYNEQFF. Written as DNA, the CDR3 is TGTGCCAGCAGCCCCTTCAGGGAATCCTACAATGAGCAGTTCTTC.

A note on this clonotype: One end of the junction varies from germline; a read error may be responsible. The DNA of the CDR3 is TGCGGCGTAAGGACGCAATACACTGAAGCTTTCTTT. This encodes CGVRTQYTEAFF. The chain is built from TRBV29-1 and TRBJ1-1; the D is unclear. CDR1 and CDR2 from the germline V gene are SQVTM and ANQGSEA. This CDR3 has 12 amino acids.

The rearrangement joins TRBV6-5 to TRBJ2-7; 9 bases match TRBD1. CDR3 length: 14 amino acids. Germline assignment: CDR1 MNHEY and CDR2 SVGAGI. Trimming took 5 bases from V and 4 from J; bases not matched to a gene: 6. The CDR3 nucleotides are TGTGCCAGCAGTGGGACAGGGAAAAGTTACGAGCAGTACTTC. Translation gives CASSGTGKSYEQYF.

V gene TRBV28 combines with J gene TRBJ2-5, with D maybe TRBD2 (5 bases). The DNA matches TRBJ2-7 better at its end, which makes the J call doubtful. Germline V gene sequence: CDR1 MDHEN, CDR2 SYDVKM. The CDR3 has 14 amino acids. The CDR3 DNA reads TGTGCCAGCAGTTTATCAAGCGGTCCGGACGAGCAGTACTTC. As protein: CASSLSSGPDEQYF.

This clonotype has a single count. This chain links TRBV9 with TRBJ2-5; D not certain. Germline assignment: CDR1 SGDLS and CDR2 YYNGEE. The CDR3 consists of 14 residues. Trimming removed 0 bases from V and 1 base from J, with 7 bases in between. CDR3 protein: CASSVGPFQETQYF. The CDR3 DNA sequence: TGTGCCAGCAGCGTAGGGCCCTTCCAAGAGACCCAGTACTTC.

The V gene is TRBV3-1, the J gene TRBJ1-6; D gene uncertain. Germline V gene sequence: CDR1 LGHDT, CDR2 YNNKEL (reference sequence). The length of the CDR3 is 16 residues. The V end lost 0 bases, the J end lost 0 bases, and 6 bases lay between the germline ends. DNA of the CDR3: TGTGCCAGCAGCCAAGAGGGGAGCTCCTATAATTCACCCCTCCACTTT. As protein: CASSQEGSSYNSPLHF.

This clonotype was found once. The genes are TRBV30 and TRBJ1-6; D remains ambiguous. V was trimmed by 3 bases and J by 7 bases, leaving 7 bases between them. Germline loops: CDR1 GTSNPN, CDR2 SVGIG (reference sequence). The CDR3 contains 12 residues. The CDR3 DNA sequence: TGTGCCTGGAGAGACCCAAATTCACCCCTCCACTTT. Protein product: CAWRDPNSPLHF.

The chain uses TRBV28 and TRBJ2-7; 10 positions agree with TRBD2. The trim removed 4 bases at V and 4 bases at J, leaving 4 bases unmatched. The CDR3 length is 14 residues. Germline CDR1 MDHEN, CDR2 SYDVKM. DNA for the CDR3: TGTGCCAGCAGTTCCGGGACTAGCGTTTACGAGCAGTACTTC. This gives the protein CASSSGTSVYEQYF.

The chain combines TRBV7-2 with TRBJ2-6, with D possibly being TRBD1 (5 bases). The CDR3 length is 15 residues. Germline lookup yields CDR1 SGHTA and CDR2 FQGNSA. The ends were cut back, 6 bases at V and 3 bases at J, with 12 bases in the middle. CDR3 coding DNA: TGTGCCAGCAGTTTATGGGGCTTTGGGGCCAACGTCCTGACTTTC. This gives the protein CASSLWGFGANVLTF.

The chain combines TRBV24-1 with TRBJ2-1; TRBD2 agrees at 10 bases. The CDR3 loop spans 16 amino acids. The germline CDR1 and CDR2 sequences are KGHDR and SFDVKD. Losses at the gene ends were 2 bases for V and 2 bases for J; bases not matched to a gene: 2. DNA of the CDR3: TGTGCCACCAGTGATTCTAGCGGGAGACCCTACAATGAGCAGTTCTTC. Amino acids: CATSDSSGRPYNEQFF.

J is TRBJ2-5 and V is TRBV20-1; 11 positions agree with TRBD2. Germline CDR1 is DFQATT and CDR2 is SNEGSKA (reference sequence). V lost 6 bases, J lost 11 bases, and 11 bases stayed unmatched. The CDR3 is made up of 13 amino acids. The CDR3 DNA is TGCAGTGCCGAGGGACTAGCGGCGAACGGGCAGTACTTC. It translates to CSAEGLAANGQYF.

This clonotype has a handful of counts. This chain links TRBV20-1 with TRBJ2-3; the D gene is possibly TRBD2 (5 bases). Germline CDR1 and CDR2: DFQATT and SNEGSKA (reference sequence). The CDR3 spans 13 residues. V was clipped by 6 bases and J by 2 bases, with 12 bases between them. CDR3 in amino acids: CSAREIVTDTQYF. The CDR3 DNA is TGCAGTGCGAGGGAGATTGTCACAGATACGCAGTATTTT.

The chain uses TRBV15 and TRBJ1-2, with TRBD1 matching 10 bases. From germline, CDR1 is LNHNV and CDR2 YYDKDF (reference sequence). The CDR3 extends over 17 amino acids. V lost 3 bases to trimming and J lost 1 base; unmatched junction nucleotides: 8. Here the CDR3 DNA reads TGTGCCACCAGCAGTAACAAGGGACAGGGGATTAACTATGGCTACACCTTC. It is translated as CATSSNKGQGINYGYTF.

V is TRBV20-1 and J is TRBJ1-2; D gene unclear. Germline CDR1 and CDR2: DFQATT and SNEGSKA (reference sequence). V was pared by 3 bases and J by 7 bases, with 12 bases between. The CDR3 covers 12 residues. CDR3 DNA: TGCAGTGCTAGCACGGCGTATTCTGGCTACACCTTC. Encoded protein: CSASTAYSGYTF.

This chain links TRBV14 with TRBJ2-1; TRBD1 or TRBD2 may be the D gene (9 bases each). V gave up 7 bases and J gave up 6 bases, with 22 bases separating them. Germline V gives CDR1 SGHDN, CDR2 FVKESK. The CDR3 has 16 residues. The DNA of the CDR3 is TGTGCCAGCATGGAAGCGGGGGGACAGGGCACCAATGAGCAGTTCTTC. This sequence encodes CASMEAGGQGTNEQFF.

The genes are TRBV7-3 and TRBJ2-1; D unresolved. V lost 2 bases, J lost 0 bases, and 8 bases lay in between. Germline CDR1 is SGHTA and CDR2 is FQGTGA. The CDR3 has 15 residues. CDR3 nucleotide sequence: TGTGCCAGCAGCTTACTGCAGAGCTCCTACAATGAGCAGTTCTTC. Residues: CASSLLQSSYNEQFF.

The chain joins TRBV29-1 to TRBJ2-3; TRBD1 agrees at 7 bases. CDR3 size: 12 residues. The V segment lost 0 bases and the J segment 11 bases; nucleotides outside the gene matches: 5. The germline CDR1 and CDR2 sequences are SQVTM and ANQGSEA. CDR3 DNA sequence: TGCAGCGTTGAAGAAGGGACAGAGGGGCAGTATTTT. This gives the protein CSVEEGTEGQYF.

The rearrangement uses TRBV7-9 and TRBJ2-1; 8 nucleotides agree with TRBD2. After removal of 2 bases from V and 9 bases from J, the junction contained 12 bases not matched to a gene. The CDR3 has 16 amino acids. Germline lookup yields CDR1 SEHNR and CDR2 FQNEAQ (reference sequence). The CDR3 DNA reads as TGTGCCAGCAGCTTACCAAGCGGGAGAGTAGACAGTGAGCAGTTCTTC. It specifies CASSLPSGRVDSEQFF. Full variable domain (outside the CDR3, taken from reference TRBV7-9 and TRBJ2-1): DTGVSQNPRHKITKRGQNVTFRCDPISEHNRLYWYRQTLGQGPEFLTYFQNEAQLEKSRLLSDRFSAERPKGSFSTLEIQRTEQGDSAMYLCASSLPSGRVDSEQFFGPGTRLTVL.